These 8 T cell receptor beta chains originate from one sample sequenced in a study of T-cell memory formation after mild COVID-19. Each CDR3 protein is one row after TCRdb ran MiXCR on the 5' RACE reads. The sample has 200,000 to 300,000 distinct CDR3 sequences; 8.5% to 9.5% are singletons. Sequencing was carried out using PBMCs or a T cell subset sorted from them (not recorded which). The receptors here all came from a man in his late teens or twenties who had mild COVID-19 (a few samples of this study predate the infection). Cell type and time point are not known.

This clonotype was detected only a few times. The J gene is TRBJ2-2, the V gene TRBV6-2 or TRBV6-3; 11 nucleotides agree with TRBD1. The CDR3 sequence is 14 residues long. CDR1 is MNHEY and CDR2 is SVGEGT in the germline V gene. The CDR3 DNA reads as TGTGCTGCCGAGGGACAGGGGGTTCCCGGGGAGCTGTTTTTT. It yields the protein CAAEGQGVPGELFF.

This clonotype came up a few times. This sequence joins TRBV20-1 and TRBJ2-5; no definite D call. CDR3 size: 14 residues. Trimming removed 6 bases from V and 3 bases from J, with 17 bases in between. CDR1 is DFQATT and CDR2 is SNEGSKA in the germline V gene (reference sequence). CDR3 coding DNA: TGCAGTGCCCGTCGTTACGGGTCTAAAGAGACCCAGTACTTC. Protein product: CSARRYGSKETQYF.

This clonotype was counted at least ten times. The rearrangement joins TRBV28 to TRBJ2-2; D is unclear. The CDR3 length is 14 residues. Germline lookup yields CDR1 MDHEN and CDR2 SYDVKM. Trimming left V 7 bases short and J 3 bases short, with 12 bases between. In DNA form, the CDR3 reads TGTGCCAGCATGAAGGGCATAGACACCGGGGAGCTGTTTTTT. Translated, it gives CASMKGIDTGELFF.

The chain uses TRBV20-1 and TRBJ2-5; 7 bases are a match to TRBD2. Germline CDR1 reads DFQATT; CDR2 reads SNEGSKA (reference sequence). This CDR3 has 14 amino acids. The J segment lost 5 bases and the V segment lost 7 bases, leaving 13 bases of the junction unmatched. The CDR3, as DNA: TGCAGTGGCGGCATATCTGAGGGAGGGGAGACCCAGTACTTC. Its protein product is CSGGISEGGETQYF.

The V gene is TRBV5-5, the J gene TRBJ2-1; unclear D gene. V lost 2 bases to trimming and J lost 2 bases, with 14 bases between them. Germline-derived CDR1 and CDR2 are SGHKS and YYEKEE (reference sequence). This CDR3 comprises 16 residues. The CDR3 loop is CASSFTGLNPYNEQFF. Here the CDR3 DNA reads TGTGCCAGCAGCTTCACCGGCCTAAACCCCTACAATGAGCAGTTCTTC.

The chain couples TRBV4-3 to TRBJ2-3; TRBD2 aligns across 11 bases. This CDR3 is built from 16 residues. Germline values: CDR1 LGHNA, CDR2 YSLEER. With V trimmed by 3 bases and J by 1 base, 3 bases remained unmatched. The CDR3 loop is CASSHILAGGTDTQYF. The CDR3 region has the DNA TGCGCCAGCAGCCACATACTAGCGGGGGGCACAGATACGCAGTATTTT.

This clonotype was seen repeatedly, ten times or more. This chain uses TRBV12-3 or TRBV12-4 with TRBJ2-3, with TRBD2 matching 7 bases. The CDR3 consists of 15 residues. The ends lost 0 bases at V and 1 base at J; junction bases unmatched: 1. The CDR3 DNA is TGTGCCAGCAGTTTAGCTAGCGGGCGCACAGATACGCAGTATTTT. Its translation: CASSLASGRTDTQYF.

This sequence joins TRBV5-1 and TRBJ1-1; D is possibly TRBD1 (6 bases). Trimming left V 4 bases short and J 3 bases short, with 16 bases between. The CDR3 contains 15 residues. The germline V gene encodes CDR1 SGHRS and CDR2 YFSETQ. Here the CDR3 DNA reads TGCGCCAGCAGCCCTACCGGGGGGGGGCACACTGAAGCTTTCTTT. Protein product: CASSPTGGGHTEAFF. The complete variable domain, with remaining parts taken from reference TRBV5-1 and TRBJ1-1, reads KAGVTQTPRYLIKTRGQQVTLSCSPISGHRSVSWYQQTPGQGLQFLFEYFSETQRNKGNFPGRFSGRQFSNSRSEMNVSTLELGDSALYLCASSPTGGGHTEAFFGQGTRLTVV.